The present entry profiles one T cell receptor beta chain with its context. Clones were read by immunoSEQ multiplex PCR, and TCRdb kept only the in-frame ones, dropping some. The data show 65,000 to 90,000 clones, about 89% seen once. This CDR3 region has 15 residues. In germline, CDR1 is MNHEY, CDR2 SVGEGT. Unmatched junction bases numbered 10, after V lost 2 bases and J lost 7 bases. This entry comes from a study of control samples from healthy donors and cancer patients. Sample: blood. The genes are TRBV6-2 or TRBV6-3 and TRBJ1-2, with 7 bases identical to TRBD1. This sequence originates from a man aged 50-59 years in good health. The CDR3 sequence: CASSYADRRLAGYTF. The CDR3 DNA reads as TGTGCCAGCAGTTACGCGGACAGGCGGCTAGCTGGCTACACCTTC.